This T cell receptor (beta chain) is from a study of Ad26.COV2.S vaccination and SARS-CoV-2 variants. Sequenced by immunoSEQ multiplex PCR; TCRdb stores in-frame clones only, minus some. The table records a few hundred thousand clones, 87% of them present only once. This CDR3 comprises 15 residues. The V and J ends lost 3 bases and 0 bases respectively, with 11 bases between them. CDR1 and CDR2 (germline): KGHSH, LQKENI. The treatment: over 15 received Ad26.COV2.S at low or high dose, single or two shots; about five received placebo; per-sample allocation not given. All samples were drawn on day 63, counting from the first vaccine or placebo injection.

This clonotype originated in a person aged 18-65 years who received the Ad26.COV2.S COVID-19 vaccine or a placebo. V and J are TRBV18 and TRBJ1-1; no firm D call. The specimen comprised peripheral blood, sampled in a trial of Ad26.COV2.S vaccine versus placebo. The CDR3 reads CASSPVDGMNTEAFF. The CDR3, as DNA: TGTGCCAGCTCACCCGTAGACGGAATGAACACTGAAGCTTTCTTT.